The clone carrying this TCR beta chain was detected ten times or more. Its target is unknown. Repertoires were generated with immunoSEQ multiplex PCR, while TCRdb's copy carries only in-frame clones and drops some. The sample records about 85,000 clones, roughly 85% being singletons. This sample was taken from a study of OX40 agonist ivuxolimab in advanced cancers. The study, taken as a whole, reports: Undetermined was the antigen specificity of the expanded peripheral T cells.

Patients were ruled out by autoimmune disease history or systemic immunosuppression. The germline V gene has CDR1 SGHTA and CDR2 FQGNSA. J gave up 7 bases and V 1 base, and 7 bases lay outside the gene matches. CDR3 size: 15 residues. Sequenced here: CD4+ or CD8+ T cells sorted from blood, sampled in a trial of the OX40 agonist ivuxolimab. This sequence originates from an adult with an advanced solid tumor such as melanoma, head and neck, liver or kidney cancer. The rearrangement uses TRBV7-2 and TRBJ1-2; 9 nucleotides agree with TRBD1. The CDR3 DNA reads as TGTGCCAGCAGCTTAGGGCTACAGGGGGCAGGTGGCTACACCTTC. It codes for CASSLGLQGAGGYTF. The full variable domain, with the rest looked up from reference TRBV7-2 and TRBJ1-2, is GAGVSQSPSNKVTEKGKDVELRCDPISGHTALYWYRQSLGQGLEFLIYFQGNSAPDKSGLPSDRFSAERTGGSVSTLTIQRTQQEDSAVYLCASSLGLQGAGGYTFGSGTRLTVV.